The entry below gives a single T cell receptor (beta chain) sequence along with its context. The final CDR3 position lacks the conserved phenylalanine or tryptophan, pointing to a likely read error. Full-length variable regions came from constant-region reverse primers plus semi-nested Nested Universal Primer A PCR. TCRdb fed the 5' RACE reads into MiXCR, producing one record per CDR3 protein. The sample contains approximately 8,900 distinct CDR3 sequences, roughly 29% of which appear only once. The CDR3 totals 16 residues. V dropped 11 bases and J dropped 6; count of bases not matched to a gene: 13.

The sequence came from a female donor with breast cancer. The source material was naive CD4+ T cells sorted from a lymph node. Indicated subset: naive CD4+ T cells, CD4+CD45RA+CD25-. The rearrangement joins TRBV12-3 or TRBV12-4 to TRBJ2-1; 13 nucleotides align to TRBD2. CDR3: CAGRNPLAGGPNEQFL. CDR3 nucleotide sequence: TGTGCCGGCCGAAACCCACTAGCGGGAGGGCCCAATGAGCAGTTCCTC.